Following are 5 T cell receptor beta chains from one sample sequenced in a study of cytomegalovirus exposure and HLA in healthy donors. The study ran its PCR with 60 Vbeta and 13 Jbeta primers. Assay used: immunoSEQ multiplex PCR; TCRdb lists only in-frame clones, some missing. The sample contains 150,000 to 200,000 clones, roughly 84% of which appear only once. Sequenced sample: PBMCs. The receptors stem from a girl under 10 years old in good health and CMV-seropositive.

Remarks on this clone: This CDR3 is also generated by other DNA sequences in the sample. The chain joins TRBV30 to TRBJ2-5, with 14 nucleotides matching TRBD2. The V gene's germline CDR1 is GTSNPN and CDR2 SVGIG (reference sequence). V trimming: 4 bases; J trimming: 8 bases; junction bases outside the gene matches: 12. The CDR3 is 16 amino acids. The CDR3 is CAWTVRGLAGVETQYF. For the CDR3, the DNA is TGTGCCTGGACCGTACGGGGACTAGCGGGAGTAGAAACCCAGTACTTC.

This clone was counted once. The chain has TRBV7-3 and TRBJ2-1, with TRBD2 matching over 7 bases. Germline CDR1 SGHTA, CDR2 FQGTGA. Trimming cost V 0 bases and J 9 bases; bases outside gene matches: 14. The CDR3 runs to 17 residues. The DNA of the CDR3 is TGTGCCAGCAGCTTAACGGGAGGGTCTGATGCCTCTGGTGAGCAGTTCTTC. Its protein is CASSLTGGSDASGEQFF.

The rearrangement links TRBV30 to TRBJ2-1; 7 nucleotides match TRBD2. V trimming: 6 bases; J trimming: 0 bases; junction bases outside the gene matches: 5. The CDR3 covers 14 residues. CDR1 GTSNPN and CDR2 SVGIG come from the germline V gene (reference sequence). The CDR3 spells CACVSSGSYNEQFF. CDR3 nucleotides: TGTGCCTGTGTCTCTAGCGGCTCCTACAATGAGCAGTTCTTC.

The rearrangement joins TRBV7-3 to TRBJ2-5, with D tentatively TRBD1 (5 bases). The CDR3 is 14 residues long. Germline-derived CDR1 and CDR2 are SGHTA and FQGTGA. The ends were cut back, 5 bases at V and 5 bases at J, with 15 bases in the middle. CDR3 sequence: CASSPAGIGETQYF. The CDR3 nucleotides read TGTGCCAGCAGCCCAGCAGGGATCGGGGAGACCCAGTACTTC.

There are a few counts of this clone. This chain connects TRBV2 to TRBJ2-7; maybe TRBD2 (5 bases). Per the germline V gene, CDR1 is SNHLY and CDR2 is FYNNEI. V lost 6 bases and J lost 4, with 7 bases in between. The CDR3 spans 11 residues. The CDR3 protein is CASSREYEQYF. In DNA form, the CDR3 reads TGTGCCAGCAGCCGGGAATACGAGCAGTACTTC.